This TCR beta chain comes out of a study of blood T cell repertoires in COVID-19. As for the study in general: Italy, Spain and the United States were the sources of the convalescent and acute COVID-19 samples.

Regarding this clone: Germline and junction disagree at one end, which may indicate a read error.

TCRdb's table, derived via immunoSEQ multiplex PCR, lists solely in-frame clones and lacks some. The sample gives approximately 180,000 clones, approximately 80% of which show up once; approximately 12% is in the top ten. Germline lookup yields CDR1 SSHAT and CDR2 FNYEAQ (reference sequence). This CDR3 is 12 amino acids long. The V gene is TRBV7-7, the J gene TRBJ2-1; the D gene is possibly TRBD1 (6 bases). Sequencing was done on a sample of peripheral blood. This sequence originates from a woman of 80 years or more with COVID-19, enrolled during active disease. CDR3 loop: CASSSTGNEQFF. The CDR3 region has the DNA TGTGCTAGCAGCTCCACAGGGAATGAGCAGTTCTTC.